This TCR beta chain was sequenced in a study of blood T cells in healthy people across ages (dated by TCRdb to 2013 to 2016). Describing the broader study: In model experiments, template switching captured roughly one uniquely barcoded TCR beta cDNA molecule for every two T cells. To avoid experimental bias, donors of different ages were spread randomly across the sequencing lanes. Using the same blood draw, the study looked at two additional independent replicas of 1 million unique cDNA reads for two donors, one aged 18 to 30 and the other aged 80 or older. Age-related changes in TCR beta repertoire diversity were measured in the study by deep sequencing normalized with unique cDNA molecular identifiers. Donors were grouped into four age groups: young (average approximately 15 years), middle-aged (less than 40), aged (about 59) and long-lived (around 80). The research as a whole found: There was a strong correlation between observed TCR beta diversity and the percentage of naive T cells measured by flow cytometry. Estimates of total diversity from one million sequenced T cells were regarded as lower bounds and underestimates. Bulk unsorted PBMC profiling prevented conclusive comparison of naive and antigen-experienced compartments. Compared with the aged group, the long-lived group had more naive CD4+ T cells, fewer expanded clones and increased TCR diversity, a pattern suggesting age selection. Observed TCR beta diversity per million T cells fell roughly linearly with age, and a significant reduction was already apparent by age roughly 40. Because donor CMV infection status was unknown, age-related changes in expanded clonotypes were potentially confounded.

The donors were roughly 40 Caucasian individuals from Russia, aged roughly 6 to 95 years, who were systemically healthy. Roughly 11 milliliters of peripheral blood were drawn from each donor into EDTA-treated Vacutainer tubes. PBMCs were isolated by Ficoll-Paque density-gradient centrifugation, with at least 6 million obtained per sample. Trizol reagent was used to extract total RNA from PBMCs, with at least 5 micrograms per sample. For every donor, flow cytometry on a PBMC aliquot measured the percentage of naive CD45RAhigh/CD27high T cells. Libraries were prepared through 5' RACE. The second PCR ran for roughly 7 to 11 cycles and used a J-beta primer mix along with a sample-barcoded 5' primer. Each TCR beta cDNA molecule received a unique molecular identifier from a template-switch 5' adaptor carrying 12 random nucleotides. Each sample yielded at least 2.5 million CDR3-containing paired-end reads. First-strand cDNA was synthesized from all RNA with the Mint cDNA synthesis kit, primed by a TRBC-specific oligonucleotide. All cDNA was treated with uracil-DNA glycosylase and then went through a first 18-cycle PCR with the universal primers M1SS and BC2_uni_R. In the source study's methods: For normalization, 1 million high-quality reads, each with a distinct molecular identifier, were randomly selected from each sample. Instead of being binned into consensus sequences, reads with shared molecular identifiers were discarded. MiTCR, set to a Q25 quality threshold and the strictest error-elimination algorithm, was used for CDR3 identification, clonotype clustering and error correction. Lower-bound total TCR beta diversity was estimated with a nonparametric unseen species model using Euler transformation. TCRdb passed the public sequencing reads through fastp at Q25 and MiXCR, retaining productive beta sequences. For every CDR3 protein sequence, its rows merge into one entry that carries the most common genes and DNA. TCRdb, not the authors, supplied the V and J calls. The sample data list 1.5 million to 2 million distinct CDR3 sequences, and 39% of these were observed just once. The leading ten clones occupy around 23% of the sample.

V is shortened by 3 bases, J by 5 bases, and the region joining them spans 10 bases. The cysteine opens and the phenylalanine closes a CDR3 of 13 amino acids. Kept here is only the CDR3 DNA, which spans 39 bases and is read in frame from base 1. To note about this clonotype: What this receptor recognizes is not known. Per-nucleotide qualities are absent, and no much larger clonotype sits a single base away.

The specimen was blood. The chain couples TRBV12-3 or TRBV12-4 to TRBJ1-1; the D gene lacks a confident call. The receptor was isolated from a human donor in good health. At the DNA level, the sequence is TGTGCCAGCAGTTTTTGGATGTCTACTGAAGCTTTCTTT. Translated, this gives CASSFWMSTEAFF.